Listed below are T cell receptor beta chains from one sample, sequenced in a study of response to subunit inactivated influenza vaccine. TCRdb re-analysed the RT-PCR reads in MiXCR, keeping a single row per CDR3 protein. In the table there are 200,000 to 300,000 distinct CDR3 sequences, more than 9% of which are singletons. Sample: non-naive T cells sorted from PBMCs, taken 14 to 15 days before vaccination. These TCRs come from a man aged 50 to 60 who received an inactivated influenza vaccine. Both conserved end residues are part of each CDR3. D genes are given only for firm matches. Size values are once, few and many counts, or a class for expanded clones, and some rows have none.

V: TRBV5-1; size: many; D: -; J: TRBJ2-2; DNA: TGCGCCAGCAGCCCAAATGTTGGAGGGACCGGGGAGCTGTTTTTT; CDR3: CASSPNVGGTGELFF
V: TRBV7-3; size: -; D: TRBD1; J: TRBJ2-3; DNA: TGTGCCAGCAGTTCGGGACAGGGGATAGCAGATACGCAGTATTTT; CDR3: CASSSGQGIADTQYF
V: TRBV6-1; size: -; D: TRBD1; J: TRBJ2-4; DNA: TGTGCCAGCAGTCGGGGACAGGGCTCGCAAAACATTCAGTACTTC; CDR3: CASSRGQGSQNIQYF
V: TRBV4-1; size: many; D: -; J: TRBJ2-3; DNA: TGCGCCAGCAGCCAAGTAGCTACCCGCACAGATACGCAGTATTTT; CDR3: CASSQVATRTDTQYF
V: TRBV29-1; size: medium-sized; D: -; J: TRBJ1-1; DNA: TGCAGCGTTGATTCTTCCGGGATGAACACTGAAGCTTTCTTT; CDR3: CSVDSSGMNTEAFF
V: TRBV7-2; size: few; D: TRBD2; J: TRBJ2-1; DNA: TGTGCCAGCAGCCAGACTAGCGGGGGGGGCTACAATGAGCAGTTCTTC; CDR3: CASSQTSGGGYNEQFF
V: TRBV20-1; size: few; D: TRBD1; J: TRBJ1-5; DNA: TGCAGTGCTATTTTGGGACAGGGGGTCAATCAGCCCCAGCATTTT; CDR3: CSAILGQGVNQPQHF
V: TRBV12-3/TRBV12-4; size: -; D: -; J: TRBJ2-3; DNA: TGTGCCAGCAGTCAAACGTCCCCTCCGACAGATACGCAGTATTTT; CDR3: CASSQTSPPTDTQYF
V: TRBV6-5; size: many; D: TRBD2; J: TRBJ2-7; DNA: TGTGCCACCCAGGGACTATACGAGCAGTACTTC; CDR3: CATQGLYEQYF
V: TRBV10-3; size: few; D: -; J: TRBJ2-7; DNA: TGTGCCATCAGTGCGACGGAAAACTCCTACGAGCAGTACTTC; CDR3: CAISATENSYEQYF
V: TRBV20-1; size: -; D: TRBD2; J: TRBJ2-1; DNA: TGCAGGGTTGAAGCGGGAGGAACCTACAATGAGCAGTTCTTC; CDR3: CRVEAGGTYNEQFF
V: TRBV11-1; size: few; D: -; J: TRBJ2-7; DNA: TGTGCCAGCAGGCTAGGGTTTTCCTACGAGCAGTACTTC; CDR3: CASRLGFSYEQYF
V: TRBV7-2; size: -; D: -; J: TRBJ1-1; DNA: TGTGCCAGCAGCTTAGTCGCCCAGAACACTGAAGCTTTCTTT; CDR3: CASSLVAQNTEAFF
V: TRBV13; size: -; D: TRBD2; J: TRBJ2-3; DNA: TGTGCCAGCAGCTTAAAGCTAGCGGTGAACACAGATACGCAGTATTTT; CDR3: CASSLKLAVNTDTQYF
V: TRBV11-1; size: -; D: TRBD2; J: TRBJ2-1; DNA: TGTGCCAGCAGCTTAGCTGTGGGACAGTTCCGGACTAGCGGGAGGCCCCCCCGGGAGACCCAGTTCTTC; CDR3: CASSLAVGQFRTSGRPPRETQFF
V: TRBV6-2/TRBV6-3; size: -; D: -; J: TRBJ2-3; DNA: TGTGCCAGCAGTGGATGGGCGAGTAGCACAGATACGCAGTATTTT; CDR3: CASSGWASSTDTQYF
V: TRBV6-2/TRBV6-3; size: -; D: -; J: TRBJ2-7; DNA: TGTGCCAGCAGTTACTATCTTTACGAGCAGTACTTC; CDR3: CASSYYLYEQYF
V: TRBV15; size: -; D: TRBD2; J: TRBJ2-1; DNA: TGTGCCACCAGCAGAGTTGAACTAGCGGGATTAAATGAGCAGTTCTTC; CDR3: CATSRVELAGLNEQFF
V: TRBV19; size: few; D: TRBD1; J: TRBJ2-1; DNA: TGTGCCAGTAGTCCGACCGGGACAGGGCACTACAATGAGCAGTTCTTC; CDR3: CASSPTGTGHYNEQFF
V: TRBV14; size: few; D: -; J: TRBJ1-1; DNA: TGTGCCAGCAGCCAAAAGACATACTACACTGAAGCTTTCTTT; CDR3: CASSQKTYYTEAFF
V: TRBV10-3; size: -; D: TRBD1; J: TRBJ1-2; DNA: TGTGCCATCAATAACAGGGGTATTAGCTATGGCTACACCTTC; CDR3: CAINNRGISYGYTF
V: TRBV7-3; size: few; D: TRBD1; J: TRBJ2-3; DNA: TGTGCCAGCAGTCACAGGGGGCCTACAGATACGCAGTATTTT; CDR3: CASSHRGPTDTQYF
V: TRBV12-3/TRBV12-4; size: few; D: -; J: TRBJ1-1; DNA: TGTGCCAGCAGTTGGGGTTCCATGAACACTGAAGCTTTCTTT; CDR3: CASSWGSMNTEAFF
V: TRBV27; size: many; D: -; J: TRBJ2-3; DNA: TGTGCCAGCAGTTTATCCAGGGGGGATGTAGATACGCAGTATTTT; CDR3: CASSLSRGDVDTQYF
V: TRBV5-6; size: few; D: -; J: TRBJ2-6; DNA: TGTGCCAGCAGCTTGCTTCTCTCTGGGGCCAACGTCCTGACTTTC; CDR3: CASSLLLSGANVLTF
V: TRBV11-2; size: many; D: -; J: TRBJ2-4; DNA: TGTGCCAGCAGCTTAGCCGCCGGTTGGGCCAAAAACATTCAGTACTTC; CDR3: CASSLAAGWAKNIQYF
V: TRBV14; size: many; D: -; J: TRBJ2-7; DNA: TGTGCCAGCAGCCTCCTAGGCTCCTACGAGCAGTACTTC; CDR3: CASSLLGSYEQYF
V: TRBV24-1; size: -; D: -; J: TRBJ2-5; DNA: TGTGCCACCAGTGATATTGGGACGCCAAATCAAGAGACCCAGTACTTC; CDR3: CATSDIGTPNQETQYF
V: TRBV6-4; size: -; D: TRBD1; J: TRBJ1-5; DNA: TGTGCCAGCAGTCCCATGACAGGGCCTCAGCCCCAGCATTTT; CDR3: CASSPMTGPQPQHF
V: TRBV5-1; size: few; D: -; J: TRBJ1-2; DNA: TGCGCCAGCAGCTTGGACCGCTATGGCTACACCTTC; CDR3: CASSLDRYGYTF
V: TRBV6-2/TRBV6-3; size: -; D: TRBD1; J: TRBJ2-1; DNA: TGTGCCAGCAGTCGCACCGGGACAGGATCCCACAATGAGCAGTTCTTC; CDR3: CASSRTGTGSHNEQFF
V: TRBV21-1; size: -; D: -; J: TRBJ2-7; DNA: TGTGCCAGCGTTCCCCCTCTACCCGAGGGGCGCTACGAGCAGTACTTC; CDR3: CASVPPLPEGRYEQYF
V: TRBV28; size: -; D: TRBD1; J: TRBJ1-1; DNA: TGTGCCAGCAGCGGACAGGGGGTGAACACTGAAGCTTTCTTT; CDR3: CASSGQGVNTEAFF
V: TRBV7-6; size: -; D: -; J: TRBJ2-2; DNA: TGTGCCAGCAGCATAAGTCAGAGGAGGAGGGAGCTGTTTTTT; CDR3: CASSISQRRRELFF
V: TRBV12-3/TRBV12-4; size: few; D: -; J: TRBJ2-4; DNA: TGTGCCAGCAGTCCGGTCGGGTCTACTCCCATTCAGTACTTC; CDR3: CASSPVGSTPIQYF
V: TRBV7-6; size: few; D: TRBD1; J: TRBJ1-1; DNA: TGTGCCAGCAGCCTGGGACAGGAGAACACTGAAGCTTTCTTT; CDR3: CASSLGQENTEAFF
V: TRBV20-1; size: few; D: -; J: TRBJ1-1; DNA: TGCAGTGCTAGAGGCTTCTCAATGTCAGGACAAGCCAACACTGAAGCTTTCTTT; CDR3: CSARGFSMSGQANTEAFF
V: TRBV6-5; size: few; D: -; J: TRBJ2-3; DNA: TGTGCCAGCAGTTATGGGTGGGGGGGCCGAACAGATACGCAGTATTTT; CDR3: CASSYGWGGRTDTQYF
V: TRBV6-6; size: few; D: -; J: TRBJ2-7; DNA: TGTGCCAGCAGTACAAATGGGGGCGAGCAGTACTTC; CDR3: CASSTNGGEQYF
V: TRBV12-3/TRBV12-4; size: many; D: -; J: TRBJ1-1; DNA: TGTGCCAGCACCCCAACAGGGTTTGGGACTGAAGCTTTCTTT; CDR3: CASTPTGFGTEAFF
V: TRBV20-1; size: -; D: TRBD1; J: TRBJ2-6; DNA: TGCAGTGCTCGATCAACAGGGGCCCTCTCTGGGGCCAACGTCCTGACTTTC; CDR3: CSARSTGALSGANVLTF
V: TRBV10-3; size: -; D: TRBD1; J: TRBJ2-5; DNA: TGTGCCATCAGAGACGGACAGGGGCAACAAGAGACCCAGTACTTC; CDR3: CAIRDGQGQQETQYF
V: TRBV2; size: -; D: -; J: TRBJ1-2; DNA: TGTGCCAGCAGTGAATCGGGTGCGAGCTATGGCTACACCTTC; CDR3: CASSESGASYGYTF
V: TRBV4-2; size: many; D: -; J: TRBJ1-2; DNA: TGTGCCAGCAGCCAAGACGTCAACTATGGCTACACCTTC; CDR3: CASSQDVNYGYTF
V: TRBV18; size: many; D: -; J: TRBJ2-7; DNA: TGTGCCAGCTCACCATCAATCTACGAGCAGTACTTC; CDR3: CASSPSIYEQYF
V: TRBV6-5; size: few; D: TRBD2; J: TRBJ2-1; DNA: TGTGCCAGCAGTTACGGGGGGGTGTACAATGAGCAGTTCTTC; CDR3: CASSYGGVYNEQFF
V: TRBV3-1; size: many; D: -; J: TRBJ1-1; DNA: TGTGCCAGCAGCTCCATACAGGGAACTGAAGCTTTCTTT; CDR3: CASSSIQGTEAFF
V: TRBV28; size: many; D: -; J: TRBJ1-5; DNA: TGTGCCACTGGAGCAGATTTTAGCAATCAGCCCCAGCATTTT; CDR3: CATGADFSNQPQHF
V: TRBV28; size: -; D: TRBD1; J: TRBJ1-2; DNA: TGTGCCAGCAGAACAGGGGGCGTGGAAGGCTACACCTTC; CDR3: CASRTGGVEGYTF